These 16 T cell receptor beta chains were all obtained from the same sample, sequenced in a study of long-term antiretroviral therapy in people with HIV. immunoSEQ v3.0 was run at survey level. Profiling relied on immunoSEQ multiplex PCR, and the TCRdb table lists in-frame clones only, not all of them. Altogether around 21,000 clones are present, approximately 82% being singletons, with the ten largest covering 5.6%. The sample here was unsorted PBMCs, taken 0.2 years after starting antiretroviral therapy. Receptors originate from a woman younger than 45 with HIV.

CDR3 residues: CASSEAPTGGGPYEQYF. The CDR3 DNA is TGTGCCAGCAGTGAAGCGCCGACAGGGGGCGGCCCCTACGAGCAGTACTTC. The V and J genes are TRBV6-1 and TRBJ2-7; the match to TRBD1 covers 10 bases. J lost 2 bases, V lost 0 bases, and 7 bases had no gene match. Germline V lookup: CDR1 MNHNS, CDR2 SASEGT. The CDR3 sequence is 17 residues long.

The gene calls are TRBV11-2 and TRBJ1-5; 7 positions match TRBD1. V shed 4 bases and J 2 bases; nucleotides not matched to a gene: 5. CDR3 length: 15 residues. Germline V CDR1 and CDR2: SGHAT, FQNNGV. The CDR3 sequence is CASSSRTGGNQPQHF. CDR3 bases: TGTGCCAGCAGCTCCCGGACAGGTGGCAATCAGCCCCAGCATTTT.

This sequence joins TRBV6-1 and TRBJ1-2, with D possibly TRBD1 on 5 matching bases. Germline loops: CDR1 MNHNS, CDR2 SASEGT. The CDR3 consists of 15 residues. Trimming pared 6 bases from V and 4 bases from J, leaving 18 bases between. DNA of the CDR3: TGTGCCAGCAGGCCCCGGGGGAACAGCCTCTATGGCTACACCTTC. Translated, it gives CASRPRGNSLYGYTF.

CDR3 sequence reads: CASSLSSSTDTQYF. The DNA for the CDR3 is TGTGCCAGCAGTTTATCGTCCAGCACAGATACGCAGTATTTT. The chain uses TRBV27 and TRBJ2-3; D call uncertain. CDR3 length equals 14 residues. V lost 0 bases and J lost 0, with 4 bases in between. CDR1 is MNHEY and CDR2 is SMNVEV in the germline V gene (reference sequence).

The rearrangement joins TRBV30 to TRBJ2-3; D might be TRBD1 (6 bases). Per the germline V gene, CDR1 is GTSNPN and CDR2 is SVGIG (reference sequence). The V gene lost 4 bases and the J gene lost 3 bases, with 17 bases spanning the gap. CDR3 length: 15 residues. CDR3 amino acids: CAWKLGRGWTDTQYF. For the CDR3, the DNA is TGTGCCTGGAAGCTGGGCAGGGGATGGACAGATACGCAGTATTTT.

The rearrangement joins TRBV5-1 to TRBJ2-1; 7 nucleotides agree with TRBD2. Germline CDR1 is SGHRS and CDR2 is YFSETQ. With V trimmed by 0 bases and J by 2 bases, 5 bases remained unmatched. The CDR3 runs to 16 residues. CDR3 loop: CASSLGSGVAYNEQFF. The CDR3 DNA follows: TGCGCCAGCAGCTTGGGCAGCGGGGTAGCCTACAATGAGCAGTTCTTC.

The chain carries TRBV5-4 and TRBJ2-3; D is unresolved. Trimming removed 3 bases at V and 4 bases at J, with 12 bases between. Germline CDR1 reads SGHNT; CDR2 reads YYREEE (reference sequence). The CDR3 runs to 14 residues. CDR3 nucleotides: TGTGCCAGCAGCTCCGCCCGGGCCCCAGATACGCAGTATTTT. This encodes CASSSARAPDTQYF.

This clone was seen a handful of times. The chain joins TRBV4-2 to TRBJ2-7, with D possibly called TRBD1 or TRBD2 (5 bases each). V gave up 4 bases and J gave up 0 bases, with 16 bases separating them. The CDR3 totals 16 residues. Germline CDR1 reads LGHNA; CDR2 reads YNFKEQ. The CDR3 nucleotides are TGTGCCAGCAGCCGGGATTACGGGACGGTCTCCTACGAGCAGTACTTC. Encoded protein: CASSRDYGTVSYEQYF.

CDR3 protein: CASSFEQSTNEKLFF. CDR3 DNA sequence: TGTGCCAGCAGCTTCGAACAGTCAACTAATGAAAAACTGTTTTTT. The J gene is TRBJ1-4, the V gene TRBV7-9; D gene unclear. Germline values: CDR1 SEHNR, CDR2 FQNEAQ (reference sequence). With 3 bases removed from V and 0 bases from J, the gap between germline ends came to 8 bases. This CDR3 is 15 amino acids long.

The rearrangement links TRBV6-1 to TRBJ1-5; no definite D call. Germline values: CDR1 MNHNS, CDR2 SASEGT. V was pared by 1 base and J by 4 bases, with 11 bases between. This CDR3 is built from 15 residues. The DNA for the CDR3 is TGTGCCAGCAGTGAAGGGGGAGCGCGAAATCAGCCCCAGCATTTT. It translates to CASSEGGARNQPQHF.

The chain joins TRBV2 to TRBJ1-5, with D possibly being TRBD1 (5 bases). V was pared by 2 bases and J by 2 bases, with 7 bases between. The CDR3 has 14 residues. Germline lookup yields CDR1 SNHLY and CDR2 FYNNEI. Here the CDR3 reads CASSELTGNQPQHF. The CDR3 coding sequence is TGTGCCAGCAGTGAATTGACAGGCAATCAGCCCCAGCATTTT.

The chain uses TRBV11-3 and TRBJ2-2, with 7 bases fitting TRBD2. V was pared by 5 bases and J by 0 bases, with 3 bases of the junction left unmatched. Germline V lookup: CDR1 SGHNT, CDR2 YENEEA. The CDR3 has 15 amino acids. The CDR3 sequence is CASSASGANTGELFF. The CDR3 DNA reads as TGTGCCAGCAGCGCCAGCGGGGCGAACACCGGGGAGCTGTTTTTT.

This chain uses TRBV27 with TRBJ2-1; 7 bases map to TRBD2. This CDR3 has 14 amino acids. Trimming took 8 bases from V and 5 from J; bases not matched to a gene: 9. Germline CDR1 MNHEY, CDR2 SMNVEV (reference sequence). CDR3 residues: CASRNSGGNNEQFF. CDR3 coding DNA: TGTGCCAGCCGGAACTCGGGGGGAAACAATGAGCAGTTCTTC.

The chain carries TRBV12-5 and TRBJ1-2, with a possible D match to TRBD1 (5 bases). Per germline, CDR1 LGHNT and CDR2 FRNRAP. The CDR3 length is 14 residues. The V end was cut by 5 bases, the J end by 7 bases, with 17 bases between. The CDR3 reads CASGREGLLGGYTF. The CDR3 nucleotides read TGTGCTAGTGGTCGGGAGGGGTTGTTGGGTGGCTACACCTTC.

The V gene is TRBV6-5, the J gene TRBJ1-1; 7 bases match TRBD1. Per germline, CDR1 MNHEY and CDR2 SVGAGI. After removal of 5 bases from V and 10 bases from J, the junction contained 7 bases not matched to a gene. This CDR3 spans 12 amino acids. CDR3 DNA sequence: TGTGCCAGCAGTGTTACTCAGGGGGTAGCTTTCTTT. Its translation is CASSVTQGVAFF.

The rearrangement uses TRBV9 and TRBJ1-3; D call uncertain. The germline gives CDR1 SGDLS, CDR2 YYNGEE. V lost 0 bases to trimming and J lost 1 base, with 5 bases between them. This CDR3 spans 14 amino acids. CDR3 loop: CASSVGRSGNTIYF. The CDR3 DNA reads TGTGCCAGCAGCGTAGGAAGGTCTGGAAACACCATATATTTT.